This T cell receptor (beta chain) emerged from a study of blood T cells in healthy people across ages. Study results and limitations: PBMC samples, being unsorted, prevented any conclusive comparison of naive and antigen-experienced cells.

Trimming removed 5 bases from V and 2 bases from J, with 15 bases in between. Germline values: CDR1 SGHRS, CDR2 YFSETQ. This CDR3 contains 15 residues. Notes on this clonotype: Its cognate antigen is unknown.

Together with a sample-barcoded 5' primer, a J-beta primer mix was included in a second PCR lasting roughly 6 to 12 cycles. Each CDR3 protein is one row after TCRdb ran MiXCR on the 5' RACE reads. The data contain 800,000 to 1,000,000 distinct CDR3 sequences, around 46% of them singletons. This clonotype originated in a man aged 25 to 45 in good health. Sequencing was performed on blood. The chain recombines TRBV5-1 with TRBJ2-3; tentative D call: TRBD2 (6 bases). In DNA form, the CDR3 reads TGCGCCAGCAGTCGGATAGCGGCATCCACAGATACGCAGTATTTT. It translates to CASSRIAASTDTQYF.